This T cell receptor beta chain was captured by sequencing in a study of blood T cell repertoires in COVID-19. Across the whole study: The samples span acute and convalescent COVID-19 from the United States, Italy and Spain. T cells, B-cell-depleted T cells, or PBMCs supplied cDNA or gDNA.

The repertoire was sequenced with immunoSEQ multiplex PCR; TCRdb's copy has only in-frame clones and lacks some. The data hold around 300,000 clones, with 90% observed a single time. Trimming at V came to 2 bases and at J to 1 base, leaving 3 bases not matched to a gene. The germline CDR1 and CDR2 sequences are KGHSH and LQKENI. CDR3 size: 15 residues. This TCR was recovered from a young woman with COVID-19, enrolled during active disease. The sequenced sample was peripheral blood. The chain has TRBV18 and TRBJ2-5; 8 nucleotides align to TRBD1. CDR3 nucleotide sequence: TGTGCCAGCTCACCAGACAGGGGCAGCCAAGAGACCCAGTACTTC. Its protein is CASSPDRGSQETQYF.